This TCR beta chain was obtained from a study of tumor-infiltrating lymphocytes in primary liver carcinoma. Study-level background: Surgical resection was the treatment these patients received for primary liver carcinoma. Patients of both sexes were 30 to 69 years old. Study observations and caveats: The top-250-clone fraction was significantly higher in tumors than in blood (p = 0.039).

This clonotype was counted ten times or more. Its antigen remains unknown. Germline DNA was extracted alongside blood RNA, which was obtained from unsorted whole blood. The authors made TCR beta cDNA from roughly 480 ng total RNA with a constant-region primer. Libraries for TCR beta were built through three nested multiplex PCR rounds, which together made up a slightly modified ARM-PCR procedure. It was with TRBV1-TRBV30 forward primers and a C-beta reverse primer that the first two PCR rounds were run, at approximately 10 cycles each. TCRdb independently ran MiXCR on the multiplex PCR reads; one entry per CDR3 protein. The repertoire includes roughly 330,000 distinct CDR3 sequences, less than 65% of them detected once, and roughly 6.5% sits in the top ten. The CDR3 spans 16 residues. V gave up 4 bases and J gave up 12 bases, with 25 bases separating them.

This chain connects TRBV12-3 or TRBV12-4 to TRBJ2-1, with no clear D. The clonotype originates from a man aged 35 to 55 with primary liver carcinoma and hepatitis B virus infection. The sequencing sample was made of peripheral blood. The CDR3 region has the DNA TGTGCCAGCAGTTCCGCGGTTCGGGTGTTTTACGATGGGCAGTTCTTC. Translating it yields CASSSAVRVFYDGQFF.